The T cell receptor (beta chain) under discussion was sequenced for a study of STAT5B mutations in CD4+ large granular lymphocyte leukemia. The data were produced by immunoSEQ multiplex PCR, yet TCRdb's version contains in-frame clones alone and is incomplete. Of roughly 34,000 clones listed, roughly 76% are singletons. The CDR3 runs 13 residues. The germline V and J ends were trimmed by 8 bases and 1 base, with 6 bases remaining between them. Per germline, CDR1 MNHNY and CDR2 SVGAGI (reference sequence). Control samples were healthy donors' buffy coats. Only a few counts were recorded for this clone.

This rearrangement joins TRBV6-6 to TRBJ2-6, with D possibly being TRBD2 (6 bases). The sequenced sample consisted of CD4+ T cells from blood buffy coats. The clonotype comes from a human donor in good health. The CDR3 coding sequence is TGTGCCAGCCGGGGGTCTGGGGCCAACGTCCTGACTTTC. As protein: CASRGSGANVLTF.